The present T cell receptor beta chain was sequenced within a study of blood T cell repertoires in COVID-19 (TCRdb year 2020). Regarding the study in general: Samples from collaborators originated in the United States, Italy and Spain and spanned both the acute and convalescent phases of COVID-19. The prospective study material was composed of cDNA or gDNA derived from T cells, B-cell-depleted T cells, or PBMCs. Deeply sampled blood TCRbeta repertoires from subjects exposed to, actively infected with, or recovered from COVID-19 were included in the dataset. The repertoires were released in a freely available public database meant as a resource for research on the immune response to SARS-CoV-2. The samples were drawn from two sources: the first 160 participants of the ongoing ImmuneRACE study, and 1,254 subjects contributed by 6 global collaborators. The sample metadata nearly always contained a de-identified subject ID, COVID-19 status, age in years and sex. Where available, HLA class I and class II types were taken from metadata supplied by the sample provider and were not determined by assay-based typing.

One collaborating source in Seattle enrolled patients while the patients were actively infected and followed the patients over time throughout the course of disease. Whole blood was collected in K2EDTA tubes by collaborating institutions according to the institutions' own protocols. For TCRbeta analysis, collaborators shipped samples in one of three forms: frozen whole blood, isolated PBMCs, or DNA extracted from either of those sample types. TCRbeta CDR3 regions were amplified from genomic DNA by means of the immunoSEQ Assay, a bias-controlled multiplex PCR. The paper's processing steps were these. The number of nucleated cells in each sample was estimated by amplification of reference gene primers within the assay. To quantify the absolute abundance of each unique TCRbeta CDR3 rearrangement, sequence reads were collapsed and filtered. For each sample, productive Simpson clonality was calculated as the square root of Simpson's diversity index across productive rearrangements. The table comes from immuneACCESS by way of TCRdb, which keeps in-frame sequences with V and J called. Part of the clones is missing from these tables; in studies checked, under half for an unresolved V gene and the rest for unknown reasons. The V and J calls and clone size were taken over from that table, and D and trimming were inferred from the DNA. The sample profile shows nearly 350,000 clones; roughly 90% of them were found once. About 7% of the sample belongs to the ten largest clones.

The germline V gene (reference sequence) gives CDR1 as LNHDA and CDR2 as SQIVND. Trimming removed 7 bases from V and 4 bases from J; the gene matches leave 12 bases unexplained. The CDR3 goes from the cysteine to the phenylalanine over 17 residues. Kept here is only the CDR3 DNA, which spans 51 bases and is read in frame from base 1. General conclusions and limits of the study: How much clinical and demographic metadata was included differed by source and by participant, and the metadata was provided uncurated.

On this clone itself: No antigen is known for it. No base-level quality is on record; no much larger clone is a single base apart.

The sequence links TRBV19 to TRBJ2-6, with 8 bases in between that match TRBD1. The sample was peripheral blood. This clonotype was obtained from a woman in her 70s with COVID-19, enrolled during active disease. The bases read TGTGCCAGTACCTTAGGGCAGGGGGCGCGGGGGGCCAACGTCCTGACTTTC. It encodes CASTLGQGARGANVLTF.